This passage covers 30 T cell receptor beta chains from one sample sequenced in a study of T cell responses to AZD1222 COVID-19 vaccine. Measured with immunoSEQ multiplex PCR; TCRdb has only the in-frame clones, and not every one. In the table there are some 140,000 clones, more than 85% of which are singletons. The specimen was peripheral blood, collected 28 days after the second AZD1222 dose. The receptors derive from an adult who received the AZD1222 COVID-19 vaccine.

This clone was counted a single time. The chain recombines TRBV5-4 with TRBJ2-2; D ambiguous. The CDR3 length is 15 residues. The V gene lost 5 bases and the J gene lost 1 base, with 12 bases spanning the gap. Germline CDR1 reads SGHNT; CDR2 reads YYREEE (reference sequence). DNA of the CDR3: TGTGCCAGCAGTTCCTCAGTCCTGAACACCGGGGAGCTGTTTTTT. This gives the protein CASSSSVLNTGELFF.

The chain employs TRBV5-1 and TRBJ2-2; 8 bases match TRBD2. Per germline, CDR1 SGHRS and CDR2 YFSETQ. V lost 3 bases, J lost 6 bases, and 13 bases stayed unmatched. This CDR3 has 17 amino acids. The CDR3 sequence: CASSSPSGGQGSGELFF. CDR3 sequence (DNA): TGCGCCAGCAGCTCCCCCTCGGGGGGGCAGGGGTCCGGGGAGCTGTTTTTT.

This chain links TRBV6-5 with TRBJ1-3, with 7 positions matching TRBD1. Germline V gene lookup returns CDR1 MNHEY and CDR2 SVGAGI. J was trimmed by 3 bases and V by 2 bases; bases with no gene match: 1. This CDR3 comprises 14 residues. The CDR3 sequence is CASSYGQVGNTIYF. The CDR3 DNA is TGTGCCAGCAGTTACGGACAGGTTGGAAACACCATATATTTT.

This clone was picked up one time. V gene TRBV27 combines with J gene TRBJ1-1; D is uncertain. Germline V CDR1 and CDR2: MNHEY, SMNVEV (reference sequence). The CDR3 has 16 residues. Trimming removed 5 bases from V and 1 base from J, with 17 bases in between. As DNA, the CDR3 is TGTGCCAGCAGTCCACGCCCGGACCTTAGGAACACTGAAGCTTTCTTT. Translating gives CASSPRPDLRNTEAFF.

In DNA, the CDR3 is TGTGCCAGCGAGGGGAGGTACCAAGAGACCCAGTACTTC. Its translation: CASEGRYQETQYF. This chain uses TRBV6-5 with TRBJ2-5; maybe TRBD2 (6 bases). V was shortened by 8 bases and J by 0 bases, with 10 bases between the two germline ends. There are 13 residues in the CDR3. Germline CDR1 MNHEY, CDR2 SVGAGI.

The chain uses TRBV6-5 and TRBJ2-1, with D unresolved. V was clipped by 4 bases and J by 9 bases, with 13 bases between them. Germline values: CDR1 MNHEY, CDR2 SVGAGI. The CDR3 is made up of 13 amino acids. In DNA form, the CDR3 reads TGTGCCAGCAGTTTCCCTCAGTCGTCTGAGCAGTTCTTC. This codes for CASSFPQSSEQFF.

The V gene is TRBV12-5, the J gene TRBJ2-1, with 16 bases aligning to TRBD2. The germline gives CDR1 LGHNT, CDR2 FRNRAP. Losses at the gene ends were 1 base for V and 1 base for J; bases not matched to a gene: 4. The CDR3 totals 19 residues. In DNA form, the CDR3 reads TGTGCTAGTGGTTTGGCTCCGGGACTAGCGGGGGGGTCCTACAATGAGCAGTTCTTC. Protein: CASGLAPGLAGGSYNEQFF.

This chain connects TRBV7-3 to TRBJ1-1; 8 bases align to TRBD1. The CDR3 runs to 15 residues. After removal of 5 bases from V and 1 base from J, the junction contained 6 bases not matched to a gene. Germline loops: CDR1 SGHTA, CDR2 FQGTGA. CDR3 protein: CASSPPDRANTEAFF. The DNA of the CDR3 is TGTGCCAGCAGCCCCCCGGACAGGGCGAACACTGAAGCTTTCTTT.

The chain combines TRBV27 with TRBJ2-1; D unresolved. The CDR3 has 14 amino acids. Germline loops: CDR1 MNHEY, CDR2 SMNVEV (reference sequence). Trimming removed 3 bases from V and 7 bases from J, with 13 bases in between. Here the CDR3 reads CASSFGDIGNEQFF. The CDR3 DNA is TGTGCCAGCAGTTTTGGAGACATAGGAAATGAGCAGTTCTTC.

A single count supports this clone. The J gene is TRBJ2-7, the V gene TRBV10-2; TRBD2 agrees at 12 bases. This CDR3 has 15 residues. The germline V gene has CDR1 WSHSY and CDR2 SAAADI. Trimming cost V 6 bases and J 0 bases; bases outside gene matches: 3. The CDR3 DNA is TGCGCCAGCAGCGCGACTAGCGGGAGCTCCTACGAGCAGTACTTC. This codes for CASSATSGSSYEQYF.

The chain recombines TRBV27 with TRBJ2-7; a possible D gene is TRBD1 (6 bases). Trimming removed 5 bases at V and 3 bases at J, with 17 bases between. CDR1 and CDR2 from the germline V gene are MNHEY and SMNVEV (reference sequence). CDR3 length equals 15 residues. CDR3 coding DNA: TGTGCCAGCAGTGCCTCGGGACACACGAACTACGAGCAGTACTTC. Translating gives CASSASGHTNYEQYF.

The chain has TRBV7-9 and TRBJ2-7, with 9 bases aligning to TRBD2. This CDR3 spans 15 amino acids. J lost 3 bases, V lost 5 bases, and 8 bases had no gene match. The germline V gene encodes CDR1 SEHNR and CDR2 FQNEAQ (reference sequence). As DNA, the CDR3 is TGTGCCAGCAGCCACGGGGCTAGCGGGAACTACGAGCAGTACTTC. Translating gives CASSHGASGNYEQYF.

The chain couples TRBV5-1 to TRBJ2-5; 8 nucleotides match TRBD1. The trim removed 7 bases at V and 3 bases at J, leaving 8 bases unmatched. The CDR3 is 14 residues long. In germline, CDR1 is SGHRS, CDR2 YFSETQ. The CDR3 bases are TGCGCCAGCCGGCCAGGGGGCGGAGAAGAGACCCAGTACTTC. Translating gives CASRPGGGEETQYF. Using reference TRBV5-1 and TRBJ2-5 for the parts outside the CDR3, the full variable domain is KAGVTQTPRYLIKTRGQQVTLSCSPISGHRSVSWYQQTPGQGLQFLFEYFSETQRNKGNFPGRFSGRQFSNSRSEMNVSTLELGDSALYLCASRPGGGEETQYFGPGTRLLVL.

The chain carries TRBV2 and TRBJ1-3; TRBD1 matches at 8 bases. The CDR3 is 14 amino acids. Per germline, CDR1 SNHLY and CDR2 FYNNEI. The junction had 2 bases not matched to a gene; V was cut back by 6 bases and J by 1 base. The CDR3 reads CASSGQGSGNTIYF. In DNA, the CDR3 is TGTGCCAGCAGCGGACAGGGTTCTGGAAACACCATATATTTT.

The V call is TRBV18, the J call TRBJ2-5; no clear D. Trimming took off 3 bases at V and 4 bases at J, with 9 bases between the two ends. Germline lookup yields CDR1 KGHSH and CDR2 LQKENI. The CDR3 has 13 residues. CDR3 DNA sequence: TGTGCCAGCTCACCTCAAGATCGAGAGACCCAGTACTTC. Translating gives CASSPQDRETQYF.

The V and J genes are TRBV11-2 and TRBJ1-6; 7 bases are a match to TRBD1. Germline CDR1 SGHAT, CDR2 FQNNGV. This CDR3 contains 15 residues. After removal of 1 base from V and 4 bases from J, the junction contained 1 base not matched to a gene. The CDR3 sequence is CASSLGQGYNSPLHF. Written as DNA, the CDR3 is TGTGCCAGCAGCTTAGGACAGGGATATAATTCACCCCTCCACTTT.

The CDR3 region is CASSPSSSSYYEQYF. The CDR3 nucleotides are TGTGCCAGCAGCCCAAGCTCTAGCTCCTACTACGAGCAGTACTTC. V and J are TRBV9 and TRBJ2-7; TRBD2 is a possible D gene (5 bases). Germline CDR1 and CDR2: SGDLS and YYNGEE. The germline V and J ends were trimmed by 4 bases and 3 bases, with 17 bases remaining between them. This CDR3 has 15 residues. The full variable domain, its missing parts supplied by reference TRBV9 and TRBJ2-7, is DSGVTQTPKHLITATGQRVTLRCSPRSGDLSVYWYQQSLDQGLQFLIQYYNGEERAKGNILERFSAQQFPDLHSELNLSSLELGDSALYFCASSPSSSSYYEQYFGPGTRLTVT.

V is TRBV10-3 and J is TRBJ1-2; 10 positions match TRBD1. Germline V gene sequence: CDR1 ENHRY, CDR2 SYGVKD. The CDR3 covers 13 residues. Trimming took 6 bases from V and 4 from J; bases not matched to a gene: 2. The CDR3: CAISRTGGYGYTF. The CDR3 region has the DNA TGTGCCATCAGCCGGACAGGGGGCTATGGCTACACCTTC.

This sequence joins TRBV3-1 (or the pseudogene TRBV3-2) and TRBJ1-3, with D tentatively TRBD1 (5 bases). The CDR3 loop spans 16 amino acids. The germline V gene encodes CDR1 LGHDT and CDR2 YNNKEL (reference sequence). V was pared by 4 bases and J by 4 bases, with 17 bases between. The CDR3 region has the DNA TGTGCCAGCAGCCCCCGGGGGTTCACGGAAGGAAACACCATATATTTT. Amino acids: CASSPRGFTEGNTIYF.

The gene calls are TRBV28 and TRBJ1-4; 10 nucleotides align to TRBD1. V was clipped by 0 bases and J by 5 bases; unmatched bases: 3. The length of the CDR3 is 16 residues. CDR1 is MDHEN and CDR2 is SYDVKM in the germline V gene. The CDR3 DNA reads TGTGCCAGCAGTTTATGGACAGGGGGCCAAAATGAAAAACTGTTTTTT. Its translation: CASSLWTGGQNEKLFF.

The V gene is TRBV10-1, the J gene TRBJ2-7, with TRBD1 matching over 8 bases. Germline trimming cut 2 bases from V and 9 bases from J; bases unmatched to any gene: 12. The germline V gene has CDR1 WNHNN and CDR2 SYGVQD (reference sequence). The CDR3 is 15 amino acids. The CDR3 loop is CASSEPLGQGTVQYF. CDR3 sequence (DNA): TGCGCCAGCAGTGAGCCATTAGGACAGGGTACGGTGCAGTACTTC.

The J gene is TRBJ1-6, the V gene TRBV2; weak D call: TRBD1 (6 bases). Trimming removed 3 bases at V and 0 bases at J, with 6 bases between. The CDR3 runs to 15 residues. Germline V lookup: CDR1 SNHLY, CDR2 FYNNEI. CDR3 in DNA: TGTGCCAGCAGTGACAGGGGCTCCTATAATTCACCCCTCCACTTT. It translates to CASSDRGSYNSPLHF.

The rearrangement joins TRBV5-5 to TRBJ2-6, with 8 bases fitting TRBD1. CDR3 size: 17 residues. Germline V lookup: CDR1 SGHKS, CDR2 YYEKEE (reference sequence). V dropped 4 bases and J dropped 1; count of bases not matched to a gene: 7. CDR3 sequence: CASSTGTGISGANVLTF. CDR3 in DNA: TGTGCCAGCAGCACCGGGACAGGCATTTCTGGGGCCAACGTCCTGACTTTC. The full variable domain, with the rest looked up from reference TRBV5-5 and TRBJ2-6, is DAGVTQSPTHLIKTRGQQVTLRCSPISGHKSVSWYQQVLGQGPQFIFQYYEKEERGRGNFPDRFSARQFPNYSSELNVNALLLGDSALYLCASSTGTGISGANVLTFGAGSRLTVL.

The chain combines TRBV6-5 with TRBJ1-1; the D gene is possibly TRBD1 (5 bases). The CDR3 is 15 amino acids. Between the trimmed V and J ends, which lost 5 bases and 0 bases, there was a span of 13 bases. CDR1 and CDR2 (germline): MNHEY, SVGAGI. CDR3 sequence (DNA): TGTGCCAGCAGTCTGGGGGGAGTTATGAACACTGAAGCTTTCTTT. It specifies CASSLGGVMNTEAFF.

Regarding this clone: The sample contains more than one DNA sequence encoding this CDR3. This chain uses TRBV7-2 with TRBJ2-7, with 8 nucleotides matching TRBD1. The germline gives CDR1 SGHTA, CDR2 FQGNSA. The length of the CDR3 is 14 residues. V lost 4 bases, J lost 7 bases, and 9 bases stayed unmatched. The CDR3 reads CASSWGRGRGEQYF. CDR3 sequence (DNA): TGTGCCAGCAGCTGGGGCAGGGGGCGGGGTGAGCAGTACTTC.

This clone was counted once. The chain's CDR3 is CASSYKGFAFF. CDR3 bases: TGTGCCAGCAGTTACAAGGGTTTCGCTTTCTTT. This chain connects TRBV6-5 to TRBJ1-1, with D hard to call. V dropped 2 bases and J dropped 11 bases, with 9 bases sitting between them. CDR3 size: 11 residues. Per germline, CDR1 MNHEY and CDR2 SVGAGI.

This chain's CDR3 is CASSQPRVTSSYEQYV. The DNA for the CDR3 is TGTGCCAGCAGCCAACCACGAGTGACAAGCTCCTACGAGCAGTACGTC. The gene calls are TRBV3-1 (or the pseudogene TRBV3-2) and TRBJ2-7; D is unresolved. The CDR3 sequence is 16 residues long. Germline V gene sequence: CDR1 LGHDT, CDR2 YNNKEL (reference sequence). V was pared by 2 bases and J by 0 bases, with 14 bases between.

The rearrangement joins TRBV19 to TRBJ1-5, with D perhaps TRBD1 (6 bases). This CDR3 spans 16 amino acids. V lost 0 bases and J lost 6, with 15 bases in between. Germline V gives CDR1 LNHDA, CDR2 SQIVND (reference sequence). CDR3 sequence (DNA): TGTGCCAGTAGTATAGATCAAACAGGGAGGTCTCAGCCCCAGCATTTT. Its translation: CASSIDQTGRSQPQHF. The variable domain in full, completed from reference TRBV19 and TRBJ1-5, reads DGGITQSPKYLFRKEGQNVTLSCEQNLNHDAMYWYRQDPGQGLRLIYYSQIVNDFQKGDIAEGYSVSREKKESFPLTVTSAQKNPTAFYLCASSIDQTGRSQPQHFGDGTRLSIL.

The chain carries TRBV2 and TRBJ1-5; TRBD1 matches 8 bases. Trimming removed 4 bases from V and 7 bases from J; junction bases left unmatched: 9. The CDR3 covers 15 residues. Germline loops: CDR1 SNHLY, CDR2 FYNNEI. The CDR3 DNA reads TGTGCCAGCAGTGGGGGCGGACAGGGTCGACAGCCCCAGCATTTT. Its translation: CASSGGGQGRQPQHF.

V and J are TRBV5-1 and TRBJ2-5; D could derive from TRBD1 or TRBD2 (7 bases each). The V gene's germline CDR1 is SGHRS and CDR2 YFSETQ. Trimming cost V 7 bases and J 3 bases, with 13 bases left between them. This CDR3 is 13 amino acids long. The DNA of the CDR3 is TGCGCCAGCGGCCAGGGGGGGAAAGAGACCCAGTACTTC. This encodes CASGQGGKETQYF.